A selection of T cell receptor beta chains follows, all from one sample in a study of cytomegalovirus exposure and HLA in healthy donors. Some clones are missing from TCRdb's copy, which holds only in-frame ones; the method was immunoSEQ multiplex PCR. The sample holds roughly 200,000 clones, 75% to 90% seen once. What was sequenced was PBMCs. All receptors come from a woman in her twenties or thirties in good health and CMV-seronegative. Both conserved end residues are trimmed from each CDR3.

TRBJ2-2,TRBV11-2,ASSLDRAAAGGELF
TRBJ1-2,TRBV28,AMADRALAGYT
TRBJ2-3,TRBV5-1,ASSLAGESDTQY
TRBJ1-2,TRBV13,ASRDPRRGYGYT
TRBJ2-1,TRBV7-2,ASSLVRLAVYNEQF
TRBJ2-5,TRBV5-5,ASRSRPGSSETQY
TRBJ2-7,TRBV29-1,SFWGQGHEQY
TRBJ2-1,TRBV5-1,ASSLVLGGSYNEQF
TRBJ2-1,TRBV5-1,ASSLARLGDQGQF
TRBJ1-1,TRBV4-1,ASSQRTVNTEAF
TRBJ2-7,TRBV6-1,ASSEVLFYEQY
TRBJ2-1,TRBV6-1,ASRSSGRNEQF
TRBJ1-5,TRBV28,ASSFKGDQPQH
TRBJ2-1,TRBV20-1,SAARDEQF
TRBJ2-5,TRBV18,ASSPGLGVEGGETQY
TRBJ2-3,TRBV2,ASRGLAGITDTQY
TRBJ1-2,TRBV10-1,ASSPAPDRGQLGYT
TRBJ2-3,TRBV5-4,ASSSTSGGRGDTQY
TRBJ2-1,TRBV18,ASSMGQGSDEQF
TRBJ2-1,TRBV6-4,ASSENRAGLSSYNEQF
TRBJ2-7,TRBV6-6,ASRPPGNPDEQY
TRBJ2-3,TRBV7-3,ASSPDDSSTDTQY
TRBJ2-2,TRBV15,ATSFVWPSDPNTGELF
TRBJ2-7,TRBV6-5,ASSRTSASLGEQY